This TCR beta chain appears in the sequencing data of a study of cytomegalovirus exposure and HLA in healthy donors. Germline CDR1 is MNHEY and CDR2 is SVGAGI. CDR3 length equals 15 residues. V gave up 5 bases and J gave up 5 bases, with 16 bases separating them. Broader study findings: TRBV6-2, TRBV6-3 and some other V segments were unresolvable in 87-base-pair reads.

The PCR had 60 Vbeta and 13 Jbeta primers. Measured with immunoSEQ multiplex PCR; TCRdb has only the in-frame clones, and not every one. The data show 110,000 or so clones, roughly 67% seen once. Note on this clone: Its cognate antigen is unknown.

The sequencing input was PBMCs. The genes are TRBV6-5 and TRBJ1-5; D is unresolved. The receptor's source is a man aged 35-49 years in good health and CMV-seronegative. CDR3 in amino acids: CASSPRGGRYQPQHF. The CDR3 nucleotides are TGTGCCAGCAGTCCCAGAGGAGGGAGATATCAGCCCCAGCATTTT.